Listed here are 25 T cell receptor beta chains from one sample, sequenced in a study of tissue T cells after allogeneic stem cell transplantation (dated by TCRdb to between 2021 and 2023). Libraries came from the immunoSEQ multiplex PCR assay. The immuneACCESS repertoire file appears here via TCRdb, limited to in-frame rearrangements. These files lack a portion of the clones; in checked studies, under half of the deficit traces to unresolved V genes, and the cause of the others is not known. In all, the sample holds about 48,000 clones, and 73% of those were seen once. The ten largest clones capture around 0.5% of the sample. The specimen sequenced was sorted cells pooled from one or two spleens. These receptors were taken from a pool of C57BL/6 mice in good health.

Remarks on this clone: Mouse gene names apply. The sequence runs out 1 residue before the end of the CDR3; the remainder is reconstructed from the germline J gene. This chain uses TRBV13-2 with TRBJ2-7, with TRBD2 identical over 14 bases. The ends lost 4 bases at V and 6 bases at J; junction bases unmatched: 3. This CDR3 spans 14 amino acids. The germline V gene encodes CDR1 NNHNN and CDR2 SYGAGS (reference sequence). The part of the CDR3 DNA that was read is TGTGCCAGCGGTTTGGGACTGGGGGGGCGTGAACAGTAC. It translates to CASGLGLGGREQY. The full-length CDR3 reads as CASGLGLGGREQYF.

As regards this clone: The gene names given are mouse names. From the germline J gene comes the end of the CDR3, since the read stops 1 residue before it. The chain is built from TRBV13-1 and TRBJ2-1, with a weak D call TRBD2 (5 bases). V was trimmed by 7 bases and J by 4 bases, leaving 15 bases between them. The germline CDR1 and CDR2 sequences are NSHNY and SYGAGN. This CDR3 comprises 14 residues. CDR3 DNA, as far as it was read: TGTGCCAGCCGTGGGGAGGGATGGTATGCTGAGCAGTTC. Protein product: CASRGEGWYAEQF. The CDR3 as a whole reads CASRGEGWYAEQFF.

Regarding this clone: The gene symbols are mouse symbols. Partial CDR3 DNA: TGTGCCAGCAGCGTACTGGGGGTTCAAAACACCTTGTAC. Translation gives CASSVLGVQNTLY. The CDR3 in full is CASSVLGVQNTLYF. The chain links TRBV4 to TRBJ2-4; 8 nucleotides match TRBD2. Sequencing ends 1 residue short of the CDR3 end; the germline J gene provides the rest. CDR1 is LGHDT and CDR2 is YNNKQL in the germline V gene (reference sequence). Trimming at V came to 5 bases and at J to 2 bases, leaving 3 bases not matched to a gene. The CDR3 length is 14 residues.

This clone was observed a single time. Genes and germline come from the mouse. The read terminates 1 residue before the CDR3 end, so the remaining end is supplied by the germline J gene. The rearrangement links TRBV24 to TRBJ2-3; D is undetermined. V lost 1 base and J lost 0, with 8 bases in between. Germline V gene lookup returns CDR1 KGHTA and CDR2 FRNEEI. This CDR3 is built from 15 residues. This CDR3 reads CASSLFRDSAETLYF. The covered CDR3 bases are TGTGCCAGCAGTCTGTTTAGGGATAGTGCAGAAACGCTGTAT.

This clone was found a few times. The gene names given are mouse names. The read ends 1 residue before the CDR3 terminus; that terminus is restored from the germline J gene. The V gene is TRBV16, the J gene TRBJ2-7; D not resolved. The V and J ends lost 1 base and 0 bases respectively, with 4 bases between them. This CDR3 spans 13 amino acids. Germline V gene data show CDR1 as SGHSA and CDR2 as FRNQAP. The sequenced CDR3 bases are TGTGCAAGCAGCTTAGGGGGCTCCTATGAACAGTAC. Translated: CASSLGGSYEQY. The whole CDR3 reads CASSLGGSYEQYF.

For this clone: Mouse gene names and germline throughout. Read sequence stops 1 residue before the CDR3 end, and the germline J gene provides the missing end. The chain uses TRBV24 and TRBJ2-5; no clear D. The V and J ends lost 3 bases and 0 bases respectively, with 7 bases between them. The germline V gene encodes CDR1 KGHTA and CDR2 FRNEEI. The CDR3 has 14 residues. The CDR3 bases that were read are TGTGCCAGCAGTCTCTCAATTAACCAAGACACCCAGTAC. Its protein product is CASSLSINQDTQY. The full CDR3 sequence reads CASSLSINQDTQYF.

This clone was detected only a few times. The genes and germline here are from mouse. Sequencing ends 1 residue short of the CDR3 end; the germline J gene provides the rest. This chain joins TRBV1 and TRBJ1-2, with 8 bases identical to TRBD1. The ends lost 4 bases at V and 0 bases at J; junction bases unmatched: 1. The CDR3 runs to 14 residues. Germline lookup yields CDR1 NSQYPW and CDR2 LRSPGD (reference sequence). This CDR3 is CTCSGDRTNSDYTF. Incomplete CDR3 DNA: TGCACCTGCAGTGGGGACAGGACAAACTCCGACTACACC.

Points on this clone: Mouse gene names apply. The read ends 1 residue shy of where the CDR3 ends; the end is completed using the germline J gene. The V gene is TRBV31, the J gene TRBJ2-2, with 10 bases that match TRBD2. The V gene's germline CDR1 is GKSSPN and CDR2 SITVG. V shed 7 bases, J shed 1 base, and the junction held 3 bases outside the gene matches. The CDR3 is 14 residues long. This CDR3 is CAYRDWGNTGQLYF. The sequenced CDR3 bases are TGTGCCTACCGGGACTGGGGAAACACCGGGCAGCTCTAC.

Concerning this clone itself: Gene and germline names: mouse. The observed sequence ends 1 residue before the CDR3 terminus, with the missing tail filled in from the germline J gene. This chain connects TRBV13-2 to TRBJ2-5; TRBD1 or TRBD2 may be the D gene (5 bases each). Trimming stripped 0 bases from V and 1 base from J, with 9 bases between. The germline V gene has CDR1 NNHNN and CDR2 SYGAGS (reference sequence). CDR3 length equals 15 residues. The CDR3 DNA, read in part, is TGTGCCAGCGGTGATGCGGCGGGGGACCAAGACACCCAGTAC. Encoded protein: CASGDAAGDQDTQY. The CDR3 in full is CASGDAAGDQDTQYF.

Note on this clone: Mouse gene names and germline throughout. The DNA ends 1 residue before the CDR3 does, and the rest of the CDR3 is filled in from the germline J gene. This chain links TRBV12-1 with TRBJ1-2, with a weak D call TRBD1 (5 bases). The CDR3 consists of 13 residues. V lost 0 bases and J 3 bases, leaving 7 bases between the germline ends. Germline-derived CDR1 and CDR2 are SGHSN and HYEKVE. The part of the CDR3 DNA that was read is TGTGCCAGCTCTCTCACAGGAGACTCCGACTACACC. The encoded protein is CASSLTGDSDYT. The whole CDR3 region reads CASSLTGDSDYTF.

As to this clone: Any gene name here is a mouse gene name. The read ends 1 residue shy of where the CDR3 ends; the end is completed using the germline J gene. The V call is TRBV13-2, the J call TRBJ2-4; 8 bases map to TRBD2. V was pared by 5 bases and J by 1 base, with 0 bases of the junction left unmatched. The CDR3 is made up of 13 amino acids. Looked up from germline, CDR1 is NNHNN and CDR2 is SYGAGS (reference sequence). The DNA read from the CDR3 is TGTGCCAGCGGGACTGGGGGTCAAAACACCTTGTAC. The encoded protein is CASGTGGQNTLY. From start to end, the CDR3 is CASGTGGQNTLYF.

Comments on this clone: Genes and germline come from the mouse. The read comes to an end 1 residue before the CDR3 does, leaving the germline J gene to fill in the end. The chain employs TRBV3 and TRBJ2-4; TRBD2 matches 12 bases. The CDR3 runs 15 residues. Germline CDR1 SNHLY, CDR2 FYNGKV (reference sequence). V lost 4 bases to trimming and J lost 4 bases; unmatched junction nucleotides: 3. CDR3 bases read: TGTGCCAGCAGCTACCGGGACTGGGGGGAAAACACCTTGTAC. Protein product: CASSYRDWGENTLY. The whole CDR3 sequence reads CASSYRDWGENTLYF.

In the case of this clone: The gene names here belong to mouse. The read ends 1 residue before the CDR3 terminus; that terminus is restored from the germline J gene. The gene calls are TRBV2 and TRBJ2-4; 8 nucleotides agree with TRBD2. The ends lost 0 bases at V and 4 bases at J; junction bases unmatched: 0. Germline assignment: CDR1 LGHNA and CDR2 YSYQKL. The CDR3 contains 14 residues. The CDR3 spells CASSQDWGENTLYF. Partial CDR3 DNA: TGTGCCAGCAGCCAAGACTGGGGGGAAAACACCTTGTAC.

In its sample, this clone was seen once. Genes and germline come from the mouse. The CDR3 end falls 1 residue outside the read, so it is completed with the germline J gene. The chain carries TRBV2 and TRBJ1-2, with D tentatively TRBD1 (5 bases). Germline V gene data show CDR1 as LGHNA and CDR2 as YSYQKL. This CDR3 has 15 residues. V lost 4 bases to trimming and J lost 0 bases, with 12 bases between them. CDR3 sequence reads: CASSPDGGANSDYTF. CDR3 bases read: TGTGCCAGCAGCCCAGACGGGGGTGCAAACTCCGACTACACC.

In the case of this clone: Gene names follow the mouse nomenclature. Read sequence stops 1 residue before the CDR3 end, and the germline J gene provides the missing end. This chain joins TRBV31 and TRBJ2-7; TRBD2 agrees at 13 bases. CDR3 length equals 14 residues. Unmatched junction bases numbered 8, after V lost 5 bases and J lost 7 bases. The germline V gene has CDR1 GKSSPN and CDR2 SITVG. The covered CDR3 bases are TGTGCCTGGGCTGGACTGGGGGGGCTGAGGGAACAGTAC. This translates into CAWAGLGGLREQY. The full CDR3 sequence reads CAWAGLGGLREQYF.

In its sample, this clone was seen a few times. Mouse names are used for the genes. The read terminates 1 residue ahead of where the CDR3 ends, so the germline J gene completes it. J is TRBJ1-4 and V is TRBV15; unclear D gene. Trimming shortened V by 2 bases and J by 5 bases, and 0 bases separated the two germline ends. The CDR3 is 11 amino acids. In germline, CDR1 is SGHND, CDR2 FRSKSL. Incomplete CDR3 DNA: TGTGCCAGCAGTTTAAACGAAAGATTATTT. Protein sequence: CASSLNERLF. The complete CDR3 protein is CASSLNERLFF.

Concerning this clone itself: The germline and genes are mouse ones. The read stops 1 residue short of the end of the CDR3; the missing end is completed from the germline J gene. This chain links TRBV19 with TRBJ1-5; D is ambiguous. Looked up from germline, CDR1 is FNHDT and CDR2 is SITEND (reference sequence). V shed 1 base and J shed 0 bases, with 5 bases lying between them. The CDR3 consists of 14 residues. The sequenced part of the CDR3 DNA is TGTGCCAGCAGTATACGATATAACAACCAGGCTCCGCTT. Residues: CASSIRYNNQAPL. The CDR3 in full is CASSIRYNNQAPLF.

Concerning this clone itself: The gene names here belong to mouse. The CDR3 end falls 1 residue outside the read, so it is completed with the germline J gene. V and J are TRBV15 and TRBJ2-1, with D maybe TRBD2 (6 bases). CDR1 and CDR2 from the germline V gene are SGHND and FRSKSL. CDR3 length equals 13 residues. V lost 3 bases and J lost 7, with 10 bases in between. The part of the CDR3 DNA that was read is TGTGCCAGCAGTTTTGGGTGGGGGGCTGAGCAGTTC. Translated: CASSFGWGAEQF. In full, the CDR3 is CASSFGWGAEQFF.

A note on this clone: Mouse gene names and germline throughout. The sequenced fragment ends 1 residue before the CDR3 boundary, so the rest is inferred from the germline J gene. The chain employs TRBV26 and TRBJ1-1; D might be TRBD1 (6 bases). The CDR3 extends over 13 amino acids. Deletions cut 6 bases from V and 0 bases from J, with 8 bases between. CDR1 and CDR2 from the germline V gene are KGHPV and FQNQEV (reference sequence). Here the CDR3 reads CASSRTANTEVFF. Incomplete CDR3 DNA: TGTGCCAGCAGCCGGACAGCAAACACAGAAGTCTTC.

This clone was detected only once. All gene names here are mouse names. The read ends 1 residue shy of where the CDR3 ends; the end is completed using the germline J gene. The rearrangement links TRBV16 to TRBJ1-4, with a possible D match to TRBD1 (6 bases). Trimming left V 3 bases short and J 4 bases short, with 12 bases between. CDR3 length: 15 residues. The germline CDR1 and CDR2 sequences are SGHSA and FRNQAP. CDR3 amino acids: CASSLGGTLNERLFF. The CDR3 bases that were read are TGTGCAAGCAGCTTGGGGGGGACACTCAACGAAAGATTATTT.

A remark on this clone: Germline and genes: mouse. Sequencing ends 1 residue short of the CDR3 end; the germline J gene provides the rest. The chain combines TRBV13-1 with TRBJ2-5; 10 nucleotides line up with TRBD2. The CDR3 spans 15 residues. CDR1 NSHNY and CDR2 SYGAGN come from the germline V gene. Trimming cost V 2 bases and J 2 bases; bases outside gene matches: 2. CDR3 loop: CASSEGLGLQDTQYF. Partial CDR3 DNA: TGTGCCAGCAGTGAGGGACTGGGGCTCCAAGACACCCAGTAC.

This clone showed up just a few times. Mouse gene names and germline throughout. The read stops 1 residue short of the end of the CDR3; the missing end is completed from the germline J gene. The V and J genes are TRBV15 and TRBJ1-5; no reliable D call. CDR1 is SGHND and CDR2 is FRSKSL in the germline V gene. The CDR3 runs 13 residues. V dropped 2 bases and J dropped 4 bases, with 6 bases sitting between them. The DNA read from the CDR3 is TGTGCCAGCAGTTTACACCGGAACCAGGCTCCGCTT. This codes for CASSLHRNQAPL. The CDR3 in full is CASSLHRNQAPLF.

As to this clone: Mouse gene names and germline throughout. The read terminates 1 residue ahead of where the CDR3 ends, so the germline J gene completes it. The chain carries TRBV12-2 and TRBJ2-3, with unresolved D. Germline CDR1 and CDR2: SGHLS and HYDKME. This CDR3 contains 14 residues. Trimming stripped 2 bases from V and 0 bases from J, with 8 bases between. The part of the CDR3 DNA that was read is TGTGCCAGCTCTCCAGCCGGGAGTGCAGAAACGCTGTAT. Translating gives CASSPAGSAETLY. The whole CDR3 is CASSPAGSAETLYF. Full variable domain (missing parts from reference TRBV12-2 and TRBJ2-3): NSGVVQSPRYIIKGKGERSILKCIPISGHLSVAWYQQTQGQELKFFIQHYDKMERDKGNLPSRFSVQQFDDYHSEMNMSALELEDSAVYFCASSPAGSAETLYFGSGTRLTVL.

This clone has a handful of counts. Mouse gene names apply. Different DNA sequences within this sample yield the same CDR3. Here the CDR3 reads CAWSLQQDTQYF. The CDR3 bases that were read are TGTGCCTGGAGTCTGCAGCAAGACACCCAGTAC. This rearrangement joins TRBV31 to TRBJ2-5; D gene unclear. The read falls 1 residue short of the CDR3 end, and the missing part is taken from the germline J gene. The V and J ends lost 0 bases and 3 bases respectively, with 4 bases between them. Germline V gives CDR1 GKSSPN, CDR2 SITVG. This CDR3 is 12 amino acids long.

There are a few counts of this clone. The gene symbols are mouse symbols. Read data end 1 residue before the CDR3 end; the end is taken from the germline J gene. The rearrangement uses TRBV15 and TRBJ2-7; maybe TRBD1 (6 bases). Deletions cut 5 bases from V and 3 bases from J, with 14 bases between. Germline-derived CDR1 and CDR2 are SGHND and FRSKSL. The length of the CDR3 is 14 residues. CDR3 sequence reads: CASSPRAGDYEQYF. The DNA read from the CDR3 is TGTGCCAGCAGTCCCAGGGCAGGGGACTATGAACAGTAC.